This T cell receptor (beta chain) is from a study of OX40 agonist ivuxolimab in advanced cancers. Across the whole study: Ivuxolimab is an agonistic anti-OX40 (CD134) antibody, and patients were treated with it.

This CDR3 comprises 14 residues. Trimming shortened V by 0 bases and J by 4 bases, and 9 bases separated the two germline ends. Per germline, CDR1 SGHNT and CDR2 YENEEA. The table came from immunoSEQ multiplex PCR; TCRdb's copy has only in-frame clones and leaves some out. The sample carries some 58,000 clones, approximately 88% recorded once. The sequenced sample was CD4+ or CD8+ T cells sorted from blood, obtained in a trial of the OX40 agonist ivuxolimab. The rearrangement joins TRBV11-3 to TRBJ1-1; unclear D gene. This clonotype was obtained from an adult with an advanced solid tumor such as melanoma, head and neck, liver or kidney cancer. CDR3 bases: TGTGCCAGCAGCTTAGAATGGCCAACCACTGAAGCTTTCTTT. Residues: CASSLEWPTTEAFF.